This entry features one TCR beta chain sequence. With 3 bases removed from V and 5 bases from J, the gap between germline ends came to 7 bases. The CDR3 is 12 residues long. Germline CDR1 is LNHDA and CDR2 is SQIVND (reference sequence). The entry originates in a study of shared clonotypes between healthy human individuals. TCRdb keeps only in-frame clones here, not all; method: immunoSEQ multiplex PCR. The sample has 2 million to 2.5 million clones, roughly 95% seen once. V is TRBV19 and J is TRBJ1-2, with D uncertain. The sequencing sample was made of naive CD4+ T cells sorted from blood. Stated subset: CD45RA+ positively selected. This clonotype was sampled from a man between 18 and 35 years old in good health. The CDR3 bases are TGTGCCAGTAGTATTTCGGGGTATGGCTACACCTTC. This gives the protein CASSISGYGYTF.